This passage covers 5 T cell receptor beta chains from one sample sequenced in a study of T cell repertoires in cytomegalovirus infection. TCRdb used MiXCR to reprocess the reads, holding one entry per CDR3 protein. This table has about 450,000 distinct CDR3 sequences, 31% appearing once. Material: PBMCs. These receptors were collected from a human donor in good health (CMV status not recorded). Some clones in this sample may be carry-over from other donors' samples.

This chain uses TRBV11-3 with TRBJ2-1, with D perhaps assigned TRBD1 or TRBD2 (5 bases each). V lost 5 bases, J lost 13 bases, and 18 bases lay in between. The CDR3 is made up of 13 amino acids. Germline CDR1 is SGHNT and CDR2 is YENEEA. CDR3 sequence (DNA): TGTGCCAGCAGCCCAGGTGGGACGGTGGCACAGTTCTTC. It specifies CASSPGGTVAQFF.

The CDR3 protein is CAWRTDNSGGPQHF. In DNA, the CDR3 is TGTGCCTGGAGAACGGACAATAGCGGGGGACCCCAGCATTTT. The V and J genes are TRBV30 and TRBJ1-5, with D tentatively TRBD1 (5 bases). The germline gives CDR1 GTSNPN, CDR2 SVGIG (reference sequence). The CDR3 runs 14 residues. Trimming removed 3 bases at V and 10 bases at J, with 19 bases between.

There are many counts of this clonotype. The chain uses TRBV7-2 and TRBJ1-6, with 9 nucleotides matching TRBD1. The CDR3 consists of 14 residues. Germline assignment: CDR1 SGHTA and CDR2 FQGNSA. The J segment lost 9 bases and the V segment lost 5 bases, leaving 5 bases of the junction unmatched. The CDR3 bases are TGTGCCAGCAGCCTCGGACAGGGGACTTCACCCCTCCACTTT. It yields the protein CASSLGQGTSPLHF.

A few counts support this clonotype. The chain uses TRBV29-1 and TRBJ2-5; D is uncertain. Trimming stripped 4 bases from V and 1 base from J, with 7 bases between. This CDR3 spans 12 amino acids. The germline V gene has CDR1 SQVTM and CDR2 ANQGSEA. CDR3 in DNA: TGCAGCGTTGTAAGGGTCCAAGAGACCCAGTACTTC. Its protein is CSVVRVQETQYF.

CDR3 coding DNA: TGTGCCAGCAGTGAAGCGGTTCTCGAGCAGTACTTC. Encoded protein: CASSEAVLEQYF. The chain recombines TRBV6-1 with TRBJ2-7, with D unresolved. Germline V lookup: CDR1 MNHNS, CDR2 SASEGT. The CDR3 is made up of 12 amino acids. V was cut by 0 bases and J by 6 bases, with 6 bases left in between.